This T cell receptor (beta chain) comes out of a study of CD8 T cell repertoires and HIV-1 epitope variants. On the study more broadly: The baseline condition was 1M T cells left uncultured.

In the case of this clone: The target antigen is unknown.

Profiling relied on immunoSEQ multiplex PCR, and the TCRdb table lists in-frame clones only, not all of them. The table lists 2,500 to 3,500 clones, roughly three quarters of them singletons, with about 45% in the top ten. V was pared by 3 bases and J by 4 bases, with 12 bases between. CDR1 and CDR2 from the germline V gene are SGDLS and YYNGEE. This CDR3 is 14 amino acids long. Findings of the study overall: Nine or ten antigen-specific TCR beta clonotypes were found; roughly 6 seemed cross-reactive to variants. Beta chains alone show antigen proliferation, not cytokine profile or function.

Sequenced material: cultured CD8+ T cells derived from PBMCs. This sequence joins TRBV9 and TRBJ2-3, with D hard to call. The sequence was collected from a male donor with HIV. The CDR3: CASSEYRDSDTQYF. DNA of the CDR3: TGTGCCAGCAGCGAGTACAGAGATTCAGATACGCAGTATTTT.